The entry below gives a single T cell receptor beta chain sequence along with its context. As handled by the study authors: For nucleated cells, counts were estimated from reference gene primer amplification. The assay was immunoSEQ multiplex PCR, and TCRdb's table has in-frame clones only and misses some. The DNA was the basis for D and trimming; V, J and clone size are from that table. The table lists roughly 250,000 clones, 91% of them singletons. The data are from a study of blood T cell repertoires in COVID-19. Whole-study context: Sources were T cells, B-cell-depleted T cells, or PBMCs; the material itself was cDNA or gDNA.

All enrollees were about 18 to 89 years old and from fewer than 30 US areas. Participants had their cohort set by participant-reported clinical history. Sequencing was performed on PBMCs or T cells enriched from blood (not recorded which). The sequence was collected from a human donor in a cohort exposed to, infected with or recovered from COVID-19 (not recorded which). The donor label of this sample is uncertain.

CDR3 loop: CASSLQGADYGYTF. The CDR3 DNA reads as TGTGCCAGCAGCTTACAGGGGGCCGACTATGGCTACACCTTC. The rearrangement joins TRBV7-2 to TRBJ1-2, with TRBD1 matching 8 bases. Looked up from germline, CDR1 is SGHTA and CDR2 is FQGNSA. The CDR3 is made up of 14 amino acids. Losses at the gene ends were 2 bases for V and 3 bases for J; bases not matched to a gene: 2.